The rows below give T cell receptor beta chains drawn from one sample of a study of T cell responses to AZD1222 COVID-19 vaccine. Libraries were prepared by immunoSEQ multiplex PCR; TCRdb keeps only in-frame clonotypes and omits some of them. The data hold more than 85,000 clones, with 88% observed a single time. The source was peripheral blood, collected on day 0 of AZD1222 vaccination. These receptors came from an adult in good health. CDR3s include the opening cysteine and the closing phenylalanine or tryptophan. The D gene is left open where the match is weak. The listing skips clone size in some rows; elsewhere it reads once, few, many or a size class.

v_call	clone_size	j_call	d_call	cdr3_nt	cdr3_aa
TRBV6-5	-	TRBJ1-1	TRBD1	TGTGCCAGCTACAGGGGGATGAACACTGAAGCTTTCTTT	CASYRGMNTEAFF
TRBV11-2	-	TRBJ1-4	TRBD1	TGTGCCAGCGGCCTTGGAGGGGGCGTTGAAAAACTGTTTTTT	CASGLGGGVEKLFF
TRBV28	-	TRBJ2-7	-	TGTGCAGGTTGGCGGGACAACGAGCAGTACTTC	CAGWRDNEQYF
TRBV28	-	TRBJ2-3	-	TGTGCCAGCTCCGGGCAAAGCACAGATACGCAGTATTTT	CASSGQSTDTQYF
TRBV7-9	few	TRBJ2-7	-	TGTGCCAGCACGTATCCGGCCACCTACGAGCAGTACTTC	CASTYPATYEQYF
TRBV13	-	TRBJ1-1	-	TGTGCCAGCAGCTTAACGAGGGGGACTGAAGCTTTCTTT	CASSLTRGTEAFF
TRBV28	-	TRBJ2-7	-	TGTGCCAGCAGCCCTAGTAGGTACGAGCAGTACTTC	CASSPSRYEQYF
TRBV3-1/TRBV3-2	few	TRBJ2-7	-	TGTGCCAGCAGCCAAGAAGGCCGCGAGCAGTACTTC	CASSQEGREQYF
TRBV7-3	-	TRBJ2-1	TRBD2	TGTGCCAGCAGCTTAACGAAGGCTAGCGGGAGAGAGCAGTTCTTC	CASSLTKASGREQFF
TRBV2	-	TRBJ1-6	-	TGTGCCAGCAGTGGGGACCGCCGCTCCTATAATTCACCCCTCCACTTT	CASSGDRRSYNSPLHF
TRBV29-1	-	TRBJ1-3	-	TGCAGCGTTTTCGGGACGAACTCTGGAAACACCATATATTTT	CSVFGTNSGNTIYF
TRBV5-8	-	TRBJ1-5	-	TGTGCCAGCAGCTTGGTGTGGGGCAATCAGCCCCAGCATTTT	CASSLVWGNQPQHF
TRBV7-2	-	TRBJ1-2	-	TGTGCCAGCAGCTTACTACGGACCCCTAACTATGGCTACACCTTC	CASSLLRTPNYGYTF
TRBV2	-	TRBJ2-1	TRBD2	TGTGCCAGCAGTCTACTAGCGGGGACCTACAATGAGCAGTTCTTC	CASSLLAGTYNEQFF
TRBV7-2	-	TRBJ1-1	-	TGTGCCAGCAGCCGCACAGGTATGAACACTGAAGCTTTCTTT	CASSRTGMNTEAFF
TRBV19	-	TRBJ1-5	-	TGTGCCAGTAGGCCCGGAGGGGAGCGCAATCAGCCCCAGCATTTT	CASRPGGERNQPQHF
TRBV9	-	TRBJ2-7	TRBD2	TGTGCCAGCAGCGCCCGACTAGCGGGGGGCGGGGAGCAGTACTTC	CASSARLAGGGEQYF